The next 31 T cell receptor beta chains were all read from a single sample in a study of blood T cell repertoires in COVID-19. Libraries were prepared by immunoSEQ multiplex PCR; TCRdb keeps only in-frame clonotypes and omits some of them. The table records 150,000 to 200,000 clones, roughly 90% of them present only once. The sequenced material came from peripheral blood. Receptor source: a woman aged 60-75 years with COVID-19, enrolled during active disease.

This clone was observed a handful of times. The V and J genes are TRBV18 and TRBJ1-5, with D perhaps TRBD1 (5 bases). With 2 bases removed from V and 2 bases from J, the gap between germline ends came to 10 bases. Germline CDR1 and CDR2: KGHSH and LQKENI. The CDR3 has 15 amino acids. CDR3 coding DNA: TGTGCCAGCTCACCAACGACAGAACGCAATCAGCCCCAGCATTTT. It yields the protein CASSPTTERNQPQHF.

The chain links TRBV28 to TRBJ1-4, with TRBD1 identical over 7 bases. V trimming: 6 bases; J trimming: 2 bases; junction bases outside the gene matches: 12. CDR3 length: 17 residues. Per germline, CDR1 MDHEN and CDR2 SYDVKM. The DNA of the CDR3 is TGTGCCAGCAGGATATCCGCGACAGGGTCGACTAATGAAAAACTGTTTTTT. It codes for CASRISATGSTNEKLFF.

The J gene is TRBJ2-7, the V gene TRBV6-2 or TRBV6-3, with 8 bases fitting TRBD2. The germline CDR1 and CDR2 sequences are MNHEY and SVGEGT. The CDR3 is made up of 12 amino acids. Trimming removed 2 bases from V and 10 bases from J; junction bases left unmatched: 4. DNA of the CDR3: TGTGCCAGCAGTTACCCTGGACTAGCTCAGTACTTC. This gives the protein CASSYPGLAQYF.

This rearrangement joins TRBV20-1 to TRBJ2-3; D is perhaps TRBD2 (6 bases). Germline V lookup: CDR1 DFQATT, CDR2 SNEGSKA (reference sequence). The CDR3 has 15 residues. Trimming left V 6 bases short and J 7 bases short, with 23 bases between. The CDR3 region is CSASPPAEGRNTQYF. The CDR3 DNA follows: TGCAGTGCCAGTCCCCCAGCGGAGGGGAGAAATACGCAGTATTTT.

This clone was detected only once. The chain employs TRBV18 and TRBJ1-1; perhaps TRBD1 as D (6 bases). CDR1 and CDR2 (germline): KGHSH, LQKENI. This CDR3 is built from 15 residues. V lost 5 bases and J lost 5, with 18 bases in between. CDR3 DNA sequence: TGTGCCAGCTCAGCGCCGGGGACACTAGGGACTGAAGCTTTCTTT. Residues: CASSAPGTLGTEAFF.

J is TRBJ2-2 and V is TRBV29-1, with 14 bases that match TRBD2. This CDR3 contains 14 residues. With V trimmed by 4 bases and J by 5 bases, 0 bases remained unmatched. Germline CDR1 is SQVTM and CDR2 is ANQGSEA. Here the CDR3 reads CSVGTSGRTGELFF. In DNA form, the CDR3 reads TGCAGCGTTGGGACTAGCGGGAGGACCGGGGAGCTGTTTTTT.

The J gene is TRBJ1-2, the V gene TRBV9; possible D gene TRBD1, 5 bases. CDR3 length: 14 amino acids. V gave up 0 bases and J gave up 4 bases, with 10 bases separating them. CDR1 is SGDLS and CDR2 is YYNGEE in the germline V gene. The CDR3 sequence is CASSVGGVGYGYTF. The CDR3 DNA follows: TGTGCCAGCAGCGTAGGGGGGGTTGGCTATGGCTACACCTTC. Together with reference TRBV9 and TRBJ1-2, the CDR3 gives the full variable domain: DSGVTQTPKHLITATGQRVTLRCSPRSGDLSVYWYQQSLDQGLQFLIQYYNGEERAKGNILERFSAQQFPDLHSELNLSSLELGDSALYFCASSVGGVGYGYTFGSGTRLTVV.

The V call is TRBV6-5, the J call TRBJ1-5; 7 nucleotides align to TRBD1. CDR3 length equals 13 residues. Germline assignment: CDR1 MNHEY and CDR2 SVGAGI. V shed 6 bases, J shed 2 bases, and the junction held 1 base outside the gene matches. This CDR3 is CASSTGGNQPQHF. The CDR3 bases are TGTGCCAGCAGCACAGGGGGCAATCAGCCCCAGCATTTT.

The chain carries TRBV13 and TRBJ1-6, with D possibly matching TRBD1 (6 bases). Germline V gives CDR1 PRHDT, CDR2 FYEKMQ (reference sequence). V was cut by 6 bases and J by 0 bases, with 12 bases left in between. CDR3 length equals 16 residues. CDR3 amino acids: CASSPGTPSYNSPLHF. CDR3 DNA sequence: TGTGCCAGCAGTCCCGGGACACCCTCCTATAATTCACCCCTCCACTTT.

J is TRBJ2-5 and V is TRBV5-1; TRBD2 might be the D (6 bases). Trimming stripped 4 bases from V and 7 bases from J, with 17 bases between. CDR3 size: 14 residues. Germline CDR1 and CDR2: SGHRS and YFSETQ. The CDR3 nucleotides read TGCGCCAGCAGCCCCTATTTGATGGGGGGGACCCAGTACTTC. Amino acid sequence: CASSPYLMGGTQYF.

This clone has only one observation. The rearrangement uses TRBV30 and TRBJ2-6; TRBD2 is a possible D gene (6 bases). The length of the CDR3 is 16 residues. Germline V gene lookup returns CDR1 GTSNPN and CDR2 SVGIG (reference sequence). The V end was cut by 3 bases, the J end by 3 bases, with 15 bases between. The CDR3 nucleotides read TGTGCCTGGAGGAGCCGGGGCGGGGTTGGGGCCAACGTCCTGACTTTC. This encodes CAWRSRGGVGANVLTF.

The CDR3 nucleotides read TGTGCCAGCAGCCAAGATCTCAGCGGATACGAGCAGTACTTC. Protein sequence: CASSQDLSGYEQYF. The V gene is TRBV14, the J gene TRBJ2-7; the D gene is possibly TRBD2 (5 bases). V was pared by 0 bases and J by 4 bases, with 10 bases between. CDR1 and CDR2 from the germline V gene are SGHDN and FVKESK. There are 14 residues in the CDR3.

This sequence joins TRBV3-1 (or the pseudogene TRBV3-2) and TRBJ1-2, with a possible D match to TRBD1 (6 bases). The V gene lost 1 base and the J gene lost 2 bases, with 11 bases spanning the gap. Looked up from germline, CDR1 is LGHDT and CDR2 is YNNKEL (reference sequence). The CDR3 length is 15 residues. CDR3 sequence reads: CASSQATGTNYGYTF. CDR3 nucleotides: TGTGCCAGCAGCCAAGCTACAGGGACGAACTATGGCTACACCTTC.

The chain links TRBV18 to TRBJ2-5, with 7 positions matching TRBD2. Trimming took 0 bases from V and 5 from J; bases not matched to a gene: 3. Germline V lookup: CDR1 KGHSH, CDR2 LQKENI. This CDR3 region has 14 residues. The DNA for the CDR3 is TGTGCCAGCTCACCACCGGGAGGGGTGGAGACCCAGTACTTC. As protein: CASSPPGGVETQYF.

This chain uses TRBV6-6 with TRBJ1-2; TRBD1 matches 9 bases. V lost 6 bases and J lost 2; bases outside the gene matches: 4. CDR3 length equals 14 residues. Looked up from germline, CDR1 is MNHNY and CDR2 is SVGAGI (reference sequence). DNA of the CDR3: TGTGCCAGCAGCTCGGGACAGGGAAACTATGGCTACACCTTC. Translating gives CASSSGQGNYGYTF.

This clone appeared once. The chain joins TRBV24-1 to TRBJ1-4, with no clear D. V lost 5 bases to trimming and J lost 5 bases, with 8 bases between them. Germline CDR1 KGHDR, CDR2 SFDVKD. The CDR3 is 13 residues long. The CDR3 sequence: CATSGKPNEKLFF. The CDR3 DNA sequence: TGTGCCACCAGTGGAAAGCCCAATGAAAAACTGTTTTTT.

This clone was found once. The chain uses TRBV27 and TRBJ1-2; the match to TRBD1 covers 9 bases. The CDR3 has 15 residues. Germline V gene sequence: CDR1 MNHEY, CDR2 SMNVEV (reference sequence). V lost 6 bases and J lost 4; bases outside the gene matches: 9. CDR3 DNA: TGTGCCAGCAGGACCCCGGGACAGGGAGCCTATGGCTACACCTTC. Encoded protein: CASRTPGQGAYGYTF.

This rearrangement joins TRBV4-2 to TRBJ1-1; D remains ambiguous. V lost 4 bases to trimming and J lost 4 bases, with 10 bases between them. The germline V gene encodes CDR1 LGHNA and CDR2 YNFKEQ. The CDR3 has 13 residues. The CDR3 is CASSLTPSTEAFF. CDR3 nucleotide sequence: TGTGCCAGCAGCCTGACACCGAGCACTGAAGCTTTCTTT.

The chain links TRBV7-2 to TRBJ2-2; D gene unclear. CDR1 is SGHTA, CDR2 FQGNSA, per germline. The CDR3 has 14 amino acids. V lost 3 bases to trimming and J lost 6 bases, with 11 bases between them. This CDR3 is CASSLKYGPGELFF. The CDR3 DNA is TGTGCCAGCAGCTTGAAATATGGGCCCGGGGAGCTGTTTTTT.

CDR3 DNA sequence: TGTGCCAGCAGCCGGACAGGGATGAACACTGAAGCTTTCTTT. Protein sequence: CASSRTGMNTEAFF. The V gene is TRBV21-1, the J gene TRBJ1-1; TRBD1, the table's D call, was not compared with the DNA. TRBV21-1 is assigned pseudogene status. The CDR3 is 14 amino acids.

The gene calls are TRBV6-6 and TRBJ1-2; 10 bases are shared with TRBD1. The V segment lost 5 bases and the J segment 5 bases; nucleotides outside the gene matches: 11. The CDR3 is 16 residues long. The V gene's germline CDR1 is MNHNY and CDR2 SVGAGI (reference sequence). This chain's CDR3 is CASSHDRGRLRYGYTF. The CDR3 DNA reads as TGTGCCAGCAGTCACGACAGGGGGCGCCTTCGGTATGGCTACACCTTC.

V and J are TRBV18 and TRBJ2-7; tentative D call: TRBD1 (6 bases). V was cut by 5 bases and J by 2 bases, with 10 bases left in between. CDR3 length: 13 amino acids. CDR1 is KGHSH, CDR2 LQKENI, per germline. DNA of the CDR3: TGTGCCAGCTCATCCGACAGGACCTACGAGCAGTACTTC. It codes for CASSSDRTYEQYF.

V and J are TRBV28 and TRBJ1-5; 7 positions agree with TRBD1. CDR1 is MDHEN and CDR2 is SYDVKM in the germline V gene. The CDR3 covers 13 residues. V lost 6 bases to trimming and J lost 6 bases; unmatched junction nucleotides: 5. The CDR3 here is CASSLDRVQPQHF. CDR3 DNA sequence: TGTGCCAGCAGCTTAGACAGGGTTCAGCCCCAGCATTTT.

This rearrangement joins TRBV6-1 to TRBJ1-1, with D tentatively TRBD1 (5 bases). This CDR3 has 14 amino acids. Germline CDR1 and CDR2: MNHNS and SASEGT. V was cut by 2 bases and J by 6 bases, with 13 bases left in between. Here the CDR3 reads CASSEKPQGAEAFF. In DNA form, the CDR3 reads TGTGCCAGCAGTGAAAAGCCTCAGGGTGCTGAAGCTTTCTTT.

In nucleotides, the CDR3 is TGTGCCAGCAGCAGAAGACAGGTAGCTAACTATGGCTACACCTTC. It codes for CASSRRQVANYGYTF. The chain couples TRBV7-9 to TRBJ1-2; D possibly corresponds to TRBD1 (6 bases). Germline assignment: CDR1 SEHNR and CDR2 FQNEAQ (reference sequence). This CDR3 comprises 15 residues. V lost 5 bases and J 0 bases, leaving 13 bases between the germline ends.

Only one count was recorded for this clone. This rearrangement joins TRBV30 to TRBJ2-1, with D possibly being TRBD2 (6 bases). CDR3 length: 15 residues. The ends were cut back, 2 bases at V and 4 bases at J, with 15 bases in the middle. Germline assignment: CDR1 GTSNPN and CDR2 SVGIG (reference sequence). CDR3 sequence (DNA): TGTGCCTGGAGTCGGTCCTCCGGGACTTACAATGAGCAGTTCTTC. This sequence encodes CAWSRSSGTYNEQFF.

V is TRBV19 and J is TRBJ1-5; 7 bases map to TRBD1. Trimming cost V 3 bases and J 7 bases; bases outside gene matches: 15. Germline values: CDR1 LNHDA, CDR2 SQIVND (reference sequence). This CDR3 region has 17 residues. Here the CDR3 reads CASSIAAGGGRGQPQHF. In nucleotides, the CDR3 is TGTGCCAGTAGTATCGCAGCAGGGGGTGGCCGGGGGCAGCCCCAGCATTTT.

The gene calls are TRBV11-2 and TRBJ2-7; D is unclear. CDR1 is SGHAT and CDR2 is FQNNGV in the germline V gene. The CDR3 length is 12 residues. V was pared by 5 bases and J by 2 bases, with 7 bases between. The CDR3 region has the DNA TGTGCCAGCAGCCCTTTCGCCTACGAGCAGTACTTC. It codes for CASSPFAYEQYF.

The V call is TRBV7-6, the J call TRBJ2-5; possible D gene TRBD2, 6 bases. Trimming left V 5 bases short and J 1 base short, with 11 bases between. The CDR3 has 14 amino acids. The germline V gene has CDR1 SGHVS and CDR2 FNYEAQ. CDR3 region: CASSPGTFQETQYF. CDR3 sequence (DNA): TGTGCCAGCAGCCCGGGGACTTTCCAAGAGACCCAGTACTTC.

This clone occurred a few times. V and J are TRBV7-2 and TRBJ2-7, with TRBD2 as a possible D gene (5 bases). V lost 5 bases and J lost 6, with 8 bases in between. The CDR3 is made up of 11 amino acids. The germline CDR1 and CDR2 sequences are SGHTA and FQGNSA. The CDR3: CASSQAGEQYF. The CDR3 DNA is TGTGCCAGCAGCCAGGCGGGCGAGCAGTACTTC. Full variable domain (missing parts from reference TRBV7-2 and TRBJ2-7): GAGVSQSPSNKVTEKGKDVELRCDPISGHTALYWYRQSLGQGLEFLIYFQGNSAPDKSGLPSDRFSAERTGGSVSTLTIQRTQQEDSAVYLCASSQAGEQYFGPGTRLTVT.

This chain connects TRBV3-1 (or the pseudogene TRBV3-2) to TRBJ2-7; D is uncertain. CDR1 and CDR2 from the germline V gene are LGHDT and YNNKEL (reference sequence). The CDR3 is made up of 15 amino acids. V was trimmed by 4 bases and J by 3 bases, leaving 16 bases between them. The CDR3 region is CASSRNPRPLYEQYF. For the CDR3, the DNA is TGTGCCAGCAGCCGGAATCCCAGGCCGCTCTACGAGCAGTACTTC.